The 10 T cell receptor beta chains given below trace back to one sample, sequenced in a study of T cells after posttransplantation cyclophosphamide. Only in-frame clones appear in the TCRdb table, and some are missing; sequencing was by immunoSEQ multiplex PCR. The data contain over 7,500 clones, 98% of them singletons. Sequenced material: naive CD8+ T cells sorted from PBMCs. The receptors were gathered from a man aged 50-59 years in good health, CMV-negative, and a related stem cell transplant donor.

This chain links TRBV2 with TRBJ2-2, with no clear D. CDR1 and CDR2 from the germline V gene are SNHLY and FYNNEI. This CDR3 has 13 residues. Between the trimmed V and J ends, which lost 6 bases and 2 bases, there was a span of 7 bases. The CDR3 protein is CASRTANTGELFF. For the CDR3, the DNA is TGTGCCAGCAGAACAGCAAACACCGGGGAGCTGTTTTTT.

This chain connects TRBV13 to TRBJ2-7; D is perhaps TRBD2 (5 bases). V was cut by 5 bases and J by 4 bases, with 12 bases left in between. The germline V gene encodes CDR1 PRHDT and CDR2 FYEKMQ (reference sequence). The CDR3 consists of 13 residues. DNA of the CDR3: TGTGCCAGCAGCCCCGCGGGTGATTACGAGCAGTACTTC. Translation: CASSPAGDYEQYF.

V usage is TRBV6-5 and J usage is TRBJ2-5; 10 bases match TRBD1. The CDR3 sequence is 15 residues long. CDR1 is MNHEY and CDR2 is SVGAGI in the germline V gene. The ends lost 2 bases at V and 5 bases at J; junction bases unmatched: 5. The CDR3: CASSYADRGFETQYF. The CDR3 nucleotides are TGTGCCAGCAGTTACGCGGACAGGGGGTTCGAGACCCAGTACTTC.

The rearrangement uses TRBV14 and TRBJ2-1; TRBD2 aligns across 13 bases. J lost 6 bases, V lost 3 bases, and 5 bases had no gene match. The germline V gene has CDR1 SGHDN and CDR2 FVKESK. The CDR3 runs to 16 residues. This chain's CDR3 is CASSQITSGRANEQFF. The DNA for the CDR3 is TGTGCCAGCAGCCAGATAACTAGCGGGAGGGCCAATGAGCAGTTCTTC. The full variable domain, completed using reference TRBV14 and TRBJ2-1, is EAGVTQFPSHSVIEKGQTVTLRCDPISGHDNLYWYRRVMGKEIKFLLHFVKESKQDESGMPNNRFLAERTGGTYSTLKVQPAELEDSGVYFCASSQITSGRANEQFFGPGTRLTVL.

This clone was seen only once. The chain carries TRBV7-6 and TRBJ2-1; TRBD1 matches at 10 bases. The CDR3 has 15 amino acids. The germline V gene has CDR1 SGHVS and CDR2 FNYEAQ. Germline trimming cut 5 bases from V and 1 base from J; bases unmatched to any gene: 2. The chain's CDR3 is CASSPGQGSYNEQFF. DNA for the CDR3: TGTGCCAGCAGCCCGGGACAGGGGTCCTACAATGAGCAGTTCTTC.

The chain couples TRBV14 to TRBJ2-1, with a possible D match to TRBD2 (6 bases). Germline lookup yields CDR1 SGHDN and CDR2 FVKESK. This CDR3 has 15 amino acids. Deletions cut 8 bases from V and 3 bases from J, with 17 bases between. The CDR3 is CASYNSGSGYNEQFF. CDR3 in DNA: TGTGCCAGCTATAATTCGGGTAGCGGCTACAATGAGCAGTTCTTC.

The gene calls are TRBV7-6 and TRBJ2-5, with D perhaps matching TRBD1 (6 bases). The closer fit of TRBJ2-7 to the DNA end suggests the J call may be wrong. In germline, CDR1 is SGHVS, CDR2 FNYEAQ. The CDR3 covers 15 residues. The CDR3 coding sequence is TGTGCCAGCAGCCCAAAAGCAGGGGCACCCTACGAGCAGTACTTC. It encodes CASSPKAGAPYEQYF.

In DNA, the CDR3 is TGTGCCAGCAGCGCCAGCGGGAGCTTCGGGAATGAGCAGTTCTTC. Its translation is CASSASGSFGNEQFF. The rearrangement uses TRBV9 and TRBJ2-1; 8 nucleotides agree with TRBD2. The CDR3 sequence is 15 residues long. The V gene end was trimmed by 3 bases and the J gene end by 7 bases; junction bases not matched to a gene: 9. Germline V lookup: CDR1 SGDLS, CDR2 YYNGEE. The whole variable domain, remainder taken from reference TRBV9 and TRBJ2-1, is DSGVTQTPKHLITATGQRVTLRCSPRSGDLSVYWYQQSLDQGLQFLIQYYNGEERAKGNILERFSAQQFPDLHSELNLSSLELGDSALYFCASSASGSFGNEQFFGPGTRLTVL.

The chain is built from TRBV7-9 and TRBJ1-2, with D perhaps TRBD1 (6 bases). The CDR3 sequence is 14 residues long. CDR1 is SEHNR and CDR2 is FQNEAQ in the germline V gene (reference sequence). With 5 bases removed from V and 4 bases from J, the gap between germline ends came to 14 bases. The chain's CDR3 is CASSHTGKGYGYTF. CDR3 sequence (DNA): TGTGCCAGCAGCCATACAGGGAAAGGCTATGGCTACACCTTC.

The rearrangement uses TRBV9 and TRBJ2-3, with D perhaps TRBD1 (6 bases). This CDR3 region has 13 residues. Germline V lookup: CDR1 SGDLS, CDR2 YYNGEE. Between the trimmed V and J ends, which lost 2 bases and 6 bases, there was a span of 10 bases. The CDR3 nucleotides read TGTGCCAGCAGCGTTACAGGGACCGATACGCAGTATTTT. Its protein is CASSVTGTDTQYF.